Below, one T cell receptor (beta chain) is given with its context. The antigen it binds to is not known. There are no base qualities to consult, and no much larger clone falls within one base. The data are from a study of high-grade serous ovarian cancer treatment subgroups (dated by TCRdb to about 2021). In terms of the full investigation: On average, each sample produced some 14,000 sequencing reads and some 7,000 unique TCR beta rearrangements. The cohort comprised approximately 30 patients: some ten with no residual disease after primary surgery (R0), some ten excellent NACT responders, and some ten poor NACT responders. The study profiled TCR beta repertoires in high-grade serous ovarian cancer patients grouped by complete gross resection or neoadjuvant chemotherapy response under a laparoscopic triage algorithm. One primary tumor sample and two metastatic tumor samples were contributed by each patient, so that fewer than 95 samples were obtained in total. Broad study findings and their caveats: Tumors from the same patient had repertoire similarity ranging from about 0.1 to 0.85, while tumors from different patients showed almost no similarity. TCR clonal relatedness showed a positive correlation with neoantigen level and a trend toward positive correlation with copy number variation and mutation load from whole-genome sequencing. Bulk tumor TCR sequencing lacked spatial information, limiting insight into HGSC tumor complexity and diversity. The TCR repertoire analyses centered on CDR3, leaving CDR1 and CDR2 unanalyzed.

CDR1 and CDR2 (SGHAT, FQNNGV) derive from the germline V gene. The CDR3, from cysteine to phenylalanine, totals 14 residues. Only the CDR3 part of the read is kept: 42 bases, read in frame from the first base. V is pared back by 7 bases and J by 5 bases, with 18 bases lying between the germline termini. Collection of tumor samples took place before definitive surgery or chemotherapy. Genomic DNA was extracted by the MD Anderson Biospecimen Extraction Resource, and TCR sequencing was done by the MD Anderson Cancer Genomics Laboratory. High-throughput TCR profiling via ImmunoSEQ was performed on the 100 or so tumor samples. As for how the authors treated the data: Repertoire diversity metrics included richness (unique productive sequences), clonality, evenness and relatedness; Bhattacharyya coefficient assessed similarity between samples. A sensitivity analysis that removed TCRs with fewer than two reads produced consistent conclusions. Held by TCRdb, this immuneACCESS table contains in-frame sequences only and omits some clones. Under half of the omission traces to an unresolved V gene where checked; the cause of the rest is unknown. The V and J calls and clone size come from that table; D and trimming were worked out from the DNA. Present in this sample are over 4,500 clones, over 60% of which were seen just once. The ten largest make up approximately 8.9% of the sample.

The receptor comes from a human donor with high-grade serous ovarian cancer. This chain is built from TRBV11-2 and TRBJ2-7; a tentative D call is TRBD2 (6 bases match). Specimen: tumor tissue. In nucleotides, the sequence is TGTGCCAGCACGAGATCGCGGGCGGGGAACGAGCAGTACTTC. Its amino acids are CASTRSRAGNEQYF.